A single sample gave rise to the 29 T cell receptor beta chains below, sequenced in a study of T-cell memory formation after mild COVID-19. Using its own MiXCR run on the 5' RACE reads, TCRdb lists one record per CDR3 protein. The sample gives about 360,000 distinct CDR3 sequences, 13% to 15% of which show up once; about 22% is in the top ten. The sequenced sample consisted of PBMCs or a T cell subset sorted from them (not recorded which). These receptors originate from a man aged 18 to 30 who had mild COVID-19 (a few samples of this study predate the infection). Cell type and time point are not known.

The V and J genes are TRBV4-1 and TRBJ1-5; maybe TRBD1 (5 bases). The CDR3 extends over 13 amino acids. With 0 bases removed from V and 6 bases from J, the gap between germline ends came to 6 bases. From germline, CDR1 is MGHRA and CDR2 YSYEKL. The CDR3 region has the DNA TGCGCCAGCAGCCAAGACCAGGGTCAGCCCCAGCATTTT. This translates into CASSQDQGQPQHF.

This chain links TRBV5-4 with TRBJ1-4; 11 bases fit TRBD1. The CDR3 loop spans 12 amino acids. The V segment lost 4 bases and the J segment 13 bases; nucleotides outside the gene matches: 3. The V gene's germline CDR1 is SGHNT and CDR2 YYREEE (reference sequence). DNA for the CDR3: TGTGCCAGCAGCGGGGGGACAGGGGGACTGTTTTTT. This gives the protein CASSGGTGGLFF.

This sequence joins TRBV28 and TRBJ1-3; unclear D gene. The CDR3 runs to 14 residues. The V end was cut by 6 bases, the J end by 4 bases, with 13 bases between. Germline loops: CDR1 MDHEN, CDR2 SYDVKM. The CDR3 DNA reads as TGTGCCAGCAGCTCTAGTGGTTGGGGAAACACCATATATTTT. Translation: CASSSSGWGNTIYF.

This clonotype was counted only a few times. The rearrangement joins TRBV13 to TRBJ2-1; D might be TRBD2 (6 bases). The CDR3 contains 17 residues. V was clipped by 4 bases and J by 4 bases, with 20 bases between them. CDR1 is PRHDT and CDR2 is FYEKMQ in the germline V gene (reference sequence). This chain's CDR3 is CASSSRDDFSGYNEQFF. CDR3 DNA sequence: TGTGCCAGCAGCTCGCGGGATGACTTCTCCGGGTACAATGAGCAGTTCTTC.

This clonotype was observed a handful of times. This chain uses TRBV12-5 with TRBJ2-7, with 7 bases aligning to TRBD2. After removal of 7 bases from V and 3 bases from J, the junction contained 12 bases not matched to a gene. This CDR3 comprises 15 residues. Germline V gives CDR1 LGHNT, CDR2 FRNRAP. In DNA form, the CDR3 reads TGTGCTAGTGCCAACCCCCCCGGGGGGAACTACGAGCAGTACTTC. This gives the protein CASANPPGGNYEQYF.

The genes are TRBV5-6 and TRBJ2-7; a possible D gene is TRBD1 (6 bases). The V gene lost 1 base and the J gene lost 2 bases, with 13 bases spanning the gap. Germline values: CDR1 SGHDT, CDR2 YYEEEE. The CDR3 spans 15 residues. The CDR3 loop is CASSLLTGPPYEQYV. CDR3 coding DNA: TGTGCCAGCAGCTTGCTAACAGGGCCCCCCTACGAGCAGTACGTC.

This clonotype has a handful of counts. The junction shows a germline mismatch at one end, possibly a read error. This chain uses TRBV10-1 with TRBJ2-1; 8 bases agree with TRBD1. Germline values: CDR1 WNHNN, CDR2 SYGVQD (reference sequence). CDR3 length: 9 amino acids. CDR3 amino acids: CAGGGTGLF. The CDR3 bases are TGCGCCGGAGGGGGGACAGGACTCTTC.

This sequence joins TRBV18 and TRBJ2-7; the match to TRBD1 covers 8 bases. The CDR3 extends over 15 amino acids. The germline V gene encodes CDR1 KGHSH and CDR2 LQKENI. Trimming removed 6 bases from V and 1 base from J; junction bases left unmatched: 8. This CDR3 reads CASSSRDRGSYEQYV. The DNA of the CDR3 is TGTGCCAGCTCGTCGCGAGACAGGGGTTCCTACGAGCAGTACGTC.

The CDR3 DNA is TGTGCCACCAGCGCTACAGGGGCGGTCTTGGCCACCATATATTTT. Its translation: CATSATGAVLATIYF. V and J are TRBV15 and TRBJ1-3, with 7 bases matching TRBD1. Germline CDR1 is LNHNV and CDR2 is YYDKDF (reference sequence). Trimming cost V 5 bases and J 9 bases; bases outside gene matches: 13. The CDR3 spans 15 residues.

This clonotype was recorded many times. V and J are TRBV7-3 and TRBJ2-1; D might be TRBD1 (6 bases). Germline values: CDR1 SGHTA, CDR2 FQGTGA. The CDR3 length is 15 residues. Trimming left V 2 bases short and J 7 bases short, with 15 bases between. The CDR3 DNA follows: TGTGCCAGCAGCTTACAGGGGAACGGTAATAATGAGCAGTTCTTC. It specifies CASSLQGNGNNEQFF.

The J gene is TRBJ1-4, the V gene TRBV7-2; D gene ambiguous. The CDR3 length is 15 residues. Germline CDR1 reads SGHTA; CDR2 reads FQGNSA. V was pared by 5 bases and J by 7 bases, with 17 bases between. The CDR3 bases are TGTGCCAGCAGCGAGGATAGCCAGACCGCTGAAAAACTGTTTTTT. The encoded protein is CASSEDSQTAEKLFF.

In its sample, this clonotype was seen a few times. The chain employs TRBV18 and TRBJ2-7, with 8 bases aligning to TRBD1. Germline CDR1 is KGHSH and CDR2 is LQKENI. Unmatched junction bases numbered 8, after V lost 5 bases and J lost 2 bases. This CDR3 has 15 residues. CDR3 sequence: CASSMDRVKPYEQYF. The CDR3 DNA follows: TGTGCCAGCTCAATGGACAGGGTAAAACCCTACGAGCAGTACTTC.

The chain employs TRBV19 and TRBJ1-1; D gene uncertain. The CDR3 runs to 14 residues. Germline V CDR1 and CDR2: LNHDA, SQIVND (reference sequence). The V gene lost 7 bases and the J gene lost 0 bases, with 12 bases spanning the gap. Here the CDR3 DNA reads TGTGCCAGTAATAGCCTGGGCATGAACACTGAAGCTTTCTTT. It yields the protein CASNSLGMNTEAFF.

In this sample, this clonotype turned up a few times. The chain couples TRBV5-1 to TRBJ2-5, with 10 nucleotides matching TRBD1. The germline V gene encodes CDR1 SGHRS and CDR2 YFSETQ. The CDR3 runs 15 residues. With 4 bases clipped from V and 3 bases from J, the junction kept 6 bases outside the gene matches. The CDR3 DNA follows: TGCGCCAGCAGCCCCCCAGGACAGGGGGAAGAGACCCAGTACTTC. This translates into CASSPPGQGEETQYF.

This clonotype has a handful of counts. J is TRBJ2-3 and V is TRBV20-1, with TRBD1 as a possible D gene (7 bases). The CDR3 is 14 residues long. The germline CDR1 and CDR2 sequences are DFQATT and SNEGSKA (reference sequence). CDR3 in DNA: TGCAGCCCTCAACAGGGGACTAGCACAGATACGCAGTATTTT. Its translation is CSPQQGTSTDTQYF.

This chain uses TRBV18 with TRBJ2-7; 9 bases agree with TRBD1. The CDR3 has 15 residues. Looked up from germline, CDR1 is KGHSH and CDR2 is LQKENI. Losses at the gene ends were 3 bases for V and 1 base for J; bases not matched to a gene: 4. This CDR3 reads CASSPVGTGSYEQYF. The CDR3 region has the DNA TGTGCCAGCTCACCGGTAGGGACAGGGTCCTACGAGCAGTACTTC.

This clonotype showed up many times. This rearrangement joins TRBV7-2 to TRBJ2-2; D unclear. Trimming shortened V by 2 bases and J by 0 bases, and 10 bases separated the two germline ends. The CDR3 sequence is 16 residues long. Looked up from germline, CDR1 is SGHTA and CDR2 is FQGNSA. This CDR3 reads CASSLLGLTNTGELFF. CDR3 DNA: TGTGCCAGCAGCTTACTGGGTCTTACGAACACCGGGGAGCTGTTTTTT.

The CDR3 sequence: CASSALTYEGYNEQFF. In DNA form, the CDR3 reads TGTGCCAGCAGTGCCCTAACTTACGAGGGCTACAATGAGCAGTTCTTC. The chain carries TRBV6-2 or TRBV6-3 and TRBJ2-1, with TRBD2 as a possible D gene (5 bases). V was shortened by 5 bases and J by 3 bases, with 17 bases between the two germline ends. CDR3 size: 16 residues. Germline-derived CDR1 and CDR2 are MNHEY and SVGEGT.

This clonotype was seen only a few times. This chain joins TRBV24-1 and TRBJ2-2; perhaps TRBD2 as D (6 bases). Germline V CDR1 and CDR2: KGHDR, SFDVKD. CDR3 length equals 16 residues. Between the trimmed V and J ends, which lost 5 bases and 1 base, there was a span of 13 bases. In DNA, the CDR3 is TGTGCCACCAGTGCAAGGGGACTTATGAACACCGGGGAGCTGTTTTTT. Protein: CATSARGLMNTGELFF.

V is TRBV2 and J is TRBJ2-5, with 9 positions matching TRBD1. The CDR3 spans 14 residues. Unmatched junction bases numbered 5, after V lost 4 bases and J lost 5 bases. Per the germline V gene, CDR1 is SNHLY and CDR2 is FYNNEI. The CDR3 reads CASSAGQGLETQYF. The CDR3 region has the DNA TGTGCCAGCAGTGCGGGACAGGGTCTGGAGACCCAGTACTTC. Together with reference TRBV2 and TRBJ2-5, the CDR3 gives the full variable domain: EPEVTQTPSHQVTQMGQEVILRCVPISNHLYFYWYRQILGQKVEFLVSFYNNEISEKSEIFDDQFSVERPDGSNFTLKIRSTKLEDSAMYFCASSAGQGLETQYFGPGTRLLVL.

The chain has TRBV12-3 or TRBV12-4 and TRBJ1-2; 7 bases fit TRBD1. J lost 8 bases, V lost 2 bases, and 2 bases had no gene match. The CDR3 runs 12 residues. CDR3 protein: CASSLTGAGYTF. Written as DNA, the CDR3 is TGTGCCAGCAGTTTAACAGGGGCGGGCTACACCTTC.

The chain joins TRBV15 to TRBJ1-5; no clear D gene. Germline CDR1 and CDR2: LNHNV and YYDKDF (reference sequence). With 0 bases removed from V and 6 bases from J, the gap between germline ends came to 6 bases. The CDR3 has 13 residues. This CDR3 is CATSRDGVQPQHF. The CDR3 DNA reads TGTGCCACCAGCAGAGATGGGGTTCAGCCCCAGCATTTT.

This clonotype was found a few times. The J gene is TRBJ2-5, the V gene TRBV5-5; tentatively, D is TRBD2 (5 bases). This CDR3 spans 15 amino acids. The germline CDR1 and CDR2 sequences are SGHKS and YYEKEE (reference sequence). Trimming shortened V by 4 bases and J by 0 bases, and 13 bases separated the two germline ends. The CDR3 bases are TGTGCCAGCAGCGACCCACGCGGGTACCAAGAGACCCAGTACTTC. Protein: CASSDPRGYQETQYF.

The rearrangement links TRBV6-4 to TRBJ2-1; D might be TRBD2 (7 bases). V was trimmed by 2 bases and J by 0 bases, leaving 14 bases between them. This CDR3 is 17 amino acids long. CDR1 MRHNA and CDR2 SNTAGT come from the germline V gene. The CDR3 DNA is TGTGCCAGCAGTGACCTGGCGGGGGCCAGCTCCTACAATGAGCAGTTCTTC. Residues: CASSDLAGASSYNEQFF.

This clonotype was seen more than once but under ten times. CDR3: CASSQDRGTTSPLHF. The CDR3 bases are TGCGCCAGCAGCCAAGATAGGGGAACAACTTCACCCCTCCACTTT. The chain combines TRBV4-1 with TRBJ1-6; D is possibly TRBD1 (5 bases). Germline assignment: CDR1 MGHRA and CDR2 YSYEKL. The CDR3 is 15 residues long. V lost 0 bases, J lost 9 bases, and 12 bases lay in between.

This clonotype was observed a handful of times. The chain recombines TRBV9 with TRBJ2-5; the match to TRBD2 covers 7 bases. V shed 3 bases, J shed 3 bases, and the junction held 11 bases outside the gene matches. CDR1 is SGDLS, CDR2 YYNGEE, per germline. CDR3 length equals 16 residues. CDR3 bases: TGTGCCAGCAGCGGCAGCGGGGAAGCCCCCAAAGAGACCCAGTACTTC. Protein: CASSGSGEAPKETQYF.

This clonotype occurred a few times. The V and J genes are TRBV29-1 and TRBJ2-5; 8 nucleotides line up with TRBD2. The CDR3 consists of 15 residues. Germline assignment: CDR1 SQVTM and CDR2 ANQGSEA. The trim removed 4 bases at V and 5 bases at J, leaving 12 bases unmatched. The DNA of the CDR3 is TGCAGCGTTGTCCGGAGCGGGGGTTTCTTTGAGACCCAGTACTTC. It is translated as CSVVRSGGFFETQYF.

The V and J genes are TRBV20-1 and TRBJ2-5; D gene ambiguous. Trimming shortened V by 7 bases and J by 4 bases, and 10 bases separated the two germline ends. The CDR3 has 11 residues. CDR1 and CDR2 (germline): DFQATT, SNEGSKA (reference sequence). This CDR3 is CSVLLAETQYF. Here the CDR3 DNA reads TGCAGTGTCCTGTTGGCAGAGACCCAGTACTTC.

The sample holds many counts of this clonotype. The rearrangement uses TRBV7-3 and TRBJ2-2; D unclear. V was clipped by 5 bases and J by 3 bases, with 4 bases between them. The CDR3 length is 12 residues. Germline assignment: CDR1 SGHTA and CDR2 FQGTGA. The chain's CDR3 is CASSAYTGELFF. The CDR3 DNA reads TGTGCCAGCAGCGCCTACACCGGGGAGCTGTTTTTT.